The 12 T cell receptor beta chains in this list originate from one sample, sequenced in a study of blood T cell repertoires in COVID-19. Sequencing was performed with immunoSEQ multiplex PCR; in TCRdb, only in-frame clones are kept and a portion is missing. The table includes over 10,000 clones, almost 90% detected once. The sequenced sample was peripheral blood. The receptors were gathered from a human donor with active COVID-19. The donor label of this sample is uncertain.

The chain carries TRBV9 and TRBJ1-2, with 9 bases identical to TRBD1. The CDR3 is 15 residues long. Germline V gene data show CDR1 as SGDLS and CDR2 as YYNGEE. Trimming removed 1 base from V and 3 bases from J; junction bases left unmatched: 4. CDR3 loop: CASSVYTGGDYGYTF. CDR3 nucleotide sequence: TGTGCCAGCAGCGTATACACAGGGGGCGACTATGGCTACACCTTC. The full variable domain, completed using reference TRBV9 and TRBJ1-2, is DSGVTQTPKHLITATGQRVTLRCSPRSGDLSVYWYQQSLDQGLQFLIQYYNGEERAKGNILERFSAQQFPDLHSELNLSSLELGDSALYFCASSVYTGGDYGYTFGSGTRLTVV.

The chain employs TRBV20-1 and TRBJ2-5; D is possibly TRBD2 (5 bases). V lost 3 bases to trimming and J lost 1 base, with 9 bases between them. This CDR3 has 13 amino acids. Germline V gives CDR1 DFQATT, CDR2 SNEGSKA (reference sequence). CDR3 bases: TGCAGTGCTAGTCGAGCGGCCCAAGAGACCCAGTACTTC. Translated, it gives CSASRAAQETQYF.

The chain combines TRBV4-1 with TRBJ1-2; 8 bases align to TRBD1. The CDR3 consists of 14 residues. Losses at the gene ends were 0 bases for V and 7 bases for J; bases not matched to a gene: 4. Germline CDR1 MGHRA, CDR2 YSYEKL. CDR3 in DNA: TGCGCCAGCAGCCAAGATCAGGGGGCCAGTGGCTACACCTTC. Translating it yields CASSQDQGASGYTF.

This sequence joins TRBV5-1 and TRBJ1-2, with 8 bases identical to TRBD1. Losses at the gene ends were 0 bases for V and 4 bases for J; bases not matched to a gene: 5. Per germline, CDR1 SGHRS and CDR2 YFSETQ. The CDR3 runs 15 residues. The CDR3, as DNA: TGCGCCAGCAGCTTGGGGACAGGGAAAGGCTATGGCTACACCTTC. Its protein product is CASSLGTGKGYGYTF.

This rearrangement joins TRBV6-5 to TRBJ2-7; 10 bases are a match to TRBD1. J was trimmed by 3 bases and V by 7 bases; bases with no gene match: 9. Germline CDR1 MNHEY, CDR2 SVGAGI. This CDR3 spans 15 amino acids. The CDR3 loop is CASMPSGTGVYEQYF. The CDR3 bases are TGTGCCAGCATGCCTTCCGGGACAGGGGTCTACGAGCAGTACTTC.

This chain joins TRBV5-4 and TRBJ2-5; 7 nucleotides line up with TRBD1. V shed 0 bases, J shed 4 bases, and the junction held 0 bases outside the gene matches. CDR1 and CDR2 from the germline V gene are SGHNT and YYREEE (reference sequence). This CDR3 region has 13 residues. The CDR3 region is CASSLAGGETQYF. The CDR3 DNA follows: TGTGCCAGCAGCTTGGCAGGGGGAGAGACCCAGTACTTC.

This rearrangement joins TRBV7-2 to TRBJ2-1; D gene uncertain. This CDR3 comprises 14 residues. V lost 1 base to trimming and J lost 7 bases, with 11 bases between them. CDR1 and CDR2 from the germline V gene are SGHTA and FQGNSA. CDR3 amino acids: CASSLGLVGNEQFF. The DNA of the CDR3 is TGTGCCAGCAGCTTAGGGTTGGTCGGTAATGAGCAGTTCTTC.

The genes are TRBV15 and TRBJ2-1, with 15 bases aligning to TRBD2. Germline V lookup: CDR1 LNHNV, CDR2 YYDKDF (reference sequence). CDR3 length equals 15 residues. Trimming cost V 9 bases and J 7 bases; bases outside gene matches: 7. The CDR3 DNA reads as TGTGCCACGTCCGGGACTAGCGGGGGGTATAATGAGCAGTTCTTC. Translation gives CATSGTSGGYNEQFF.

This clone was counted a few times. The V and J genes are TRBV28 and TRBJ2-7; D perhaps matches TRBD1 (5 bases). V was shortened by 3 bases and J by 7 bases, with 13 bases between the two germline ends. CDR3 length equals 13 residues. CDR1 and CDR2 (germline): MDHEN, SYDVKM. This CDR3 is CASSLARQNEQYF. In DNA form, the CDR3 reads TGTGCCAGCAGTTTGGCGAGACAGAATGAGCAGTACTTC.

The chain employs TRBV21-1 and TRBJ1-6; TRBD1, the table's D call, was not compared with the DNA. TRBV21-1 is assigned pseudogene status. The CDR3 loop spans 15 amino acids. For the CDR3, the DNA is TGTGCCAGCAGCAAAGGGGGCAGGAGTAATTCACCCCTCCACTTT. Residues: CASSKGGRSNSPLHF.

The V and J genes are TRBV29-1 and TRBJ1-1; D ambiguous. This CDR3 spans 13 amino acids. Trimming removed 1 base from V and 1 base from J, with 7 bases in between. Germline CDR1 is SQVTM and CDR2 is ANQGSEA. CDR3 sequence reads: CSVEARQNTEAFF. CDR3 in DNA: TGCAGCGTTGAAGCCCGACAGAACACTGAAGCTTTCTTT.

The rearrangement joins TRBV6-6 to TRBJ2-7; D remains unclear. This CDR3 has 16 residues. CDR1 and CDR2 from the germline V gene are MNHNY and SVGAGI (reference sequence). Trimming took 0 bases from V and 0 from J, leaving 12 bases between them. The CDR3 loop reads CASSYSGGTSSYEQYF. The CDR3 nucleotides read TGTGCCAGCAGTTACTCCGGCGGAACGAGCTCCTACGAGCAGTACTTC.